A single sample is the source of the 4 T cell receptor beta chains below, sequenced in a study of blood T cell repertoires in COVID-19. Profiled with immunoSEQ multiplex PCR; TCRdb holds only in-frame clones, not every one. The sample has about 400,000 clones; about 89% are singletons. The specimen was peripheral blood. The receptors shown here come from a woman aged 25-40 years with acute or convalescent COVID-19.

This chain links TRBV30 with TRBJ2-7, with D perhaps TRBD2 (5 bases). Per the germline V gene, CDR1 is GTSNPN and CDR2 is SVGIG (reference sequence). The CDR3 contains 12 residues. The germline V and J ends were trimmed by 5 bases and 4 bases, with 12 bases remaining between them. CDR3 sequence: CAWGPTGYEQYF. CDR3 nucleotide sequence: TGTGCCTGGGGGCCTACGGGGTACGAGCAGTACTTC.

This chain connects TRBV28 to TRBJ1-1, with 10 nucleotides matching TRBD1. The J segment lost 2 bases and the V segment lost 5 bases, leaving 11 bases of the junction unmatched. This CDR3 comprises 17 residues. Germline CDR1 MDHEN, CDR2 SYDVKM. DNA for the CDR3: TGTGCCAGCAGTGAACCCGGGACAGGGGTCGGAAACACTGAAGCTTTCTTT. It encodes CASSEPGTGVGNTEAFF. Together with reference TRBV28 and TRBJ1-1, the CDR3 gives the full variable domain: DVKVTQSSRYLVKRTGEKVFLECVQDMDHENMFWYRQDPGLGLRLIYFSYDVKMKEKGDIPEGYSVSREKKERFSLILESASTNQTSMYLCASSEPGTGVGNTEAFFGQGTRLTVV.

The J gene is TRBJ2-2, the V gene TRBV19; D gene unclear. Trimming stripped 3 bases from V and 3 bases from J, with 8 bases between. The CDR3 length is 14 residues. The V gene's germline CDR1 is LNHDA and CDR2 SQIVND (reference sequence). The CDR3 DNA reads as TGTGCCAGTAGTATCGCCTATGACACCGGGGAGCTGTTTTTT. It translates to CASSIAYDTGELFF.

The rearrangement uses TRBV27 and TRBJ2-5, with D perhaps matching TRBD1 (8 bases). V was clipped by 4 bases and J by 4 bases, with 10 bases between them. CDR3 length: 13 amino acids. Per germline, CDR1 MNHEY and CDR2 SMNVEV (reference sequence). The CDR3 sequence: CASSYRGGETQYF. In nucleotides, the CDR3 is TGTGCCAGCAGTTACAGGGGGGGAGAGACCCAGTACTTC.